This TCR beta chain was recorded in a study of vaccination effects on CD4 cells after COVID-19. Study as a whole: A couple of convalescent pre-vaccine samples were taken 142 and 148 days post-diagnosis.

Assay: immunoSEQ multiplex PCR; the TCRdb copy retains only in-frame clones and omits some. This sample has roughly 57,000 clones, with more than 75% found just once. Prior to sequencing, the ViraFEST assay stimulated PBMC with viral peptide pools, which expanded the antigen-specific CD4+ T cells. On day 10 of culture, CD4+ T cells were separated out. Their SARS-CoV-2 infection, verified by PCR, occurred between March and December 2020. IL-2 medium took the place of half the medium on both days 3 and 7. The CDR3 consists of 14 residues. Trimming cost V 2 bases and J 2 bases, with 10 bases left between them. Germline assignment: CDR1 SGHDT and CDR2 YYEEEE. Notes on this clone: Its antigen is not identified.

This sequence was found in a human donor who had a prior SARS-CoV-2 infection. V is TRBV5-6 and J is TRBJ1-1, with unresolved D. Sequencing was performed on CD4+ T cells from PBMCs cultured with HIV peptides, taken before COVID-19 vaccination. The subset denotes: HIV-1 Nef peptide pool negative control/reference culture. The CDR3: CASSFYEFNTEAFF. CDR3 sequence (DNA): TGTGCCAGCAGCTTTTATGAGTTTAACACTGAAGCTTTCTTT. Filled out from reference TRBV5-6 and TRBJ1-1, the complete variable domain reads DAGVTQSPTHLIKTRGQQVTLRCSPKSGHDTVSWYQQALGQGPQFIFQYYEEEERQRGNFPDRFSGHQFPNYSSELNVNALLLGDSALYLCASSFYEFNTEAFFGQGTRLTVV.